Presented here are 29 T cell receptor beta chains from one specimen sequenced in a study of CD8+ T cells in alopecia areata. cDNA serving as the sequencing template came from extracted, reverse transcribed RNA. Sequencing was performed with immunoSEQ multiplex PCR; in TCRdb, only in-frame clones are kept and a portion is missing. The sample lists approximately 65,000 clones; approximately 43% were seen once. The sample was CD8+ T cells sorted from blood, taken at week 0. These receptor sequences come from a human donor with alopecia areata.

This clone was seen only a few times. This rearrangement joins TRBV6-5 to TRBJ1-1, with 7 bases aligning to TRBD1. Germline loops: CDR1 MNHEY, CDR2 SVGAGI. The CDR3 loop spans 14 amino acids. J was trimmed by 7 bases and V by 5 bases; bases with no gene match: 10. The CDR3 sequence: CASSPGTAIIEAFF. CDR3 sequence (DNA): TGTGCCAGCAGTCCCGGGACAGCCATTATTGAAGCTTTCTTT.

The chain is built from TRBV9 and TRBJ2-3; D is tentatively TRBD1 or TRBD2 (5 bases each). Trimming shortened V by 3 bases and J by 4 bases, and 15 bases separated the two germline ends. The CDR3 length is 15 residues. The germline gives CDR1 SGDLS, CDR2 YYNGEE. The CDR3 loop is CASSAQWGSADTQYF. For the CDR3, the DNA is TGTGCCAGCAGCGCCCAGTGGGGGAGCGCAGATACGCAGTATTTT.

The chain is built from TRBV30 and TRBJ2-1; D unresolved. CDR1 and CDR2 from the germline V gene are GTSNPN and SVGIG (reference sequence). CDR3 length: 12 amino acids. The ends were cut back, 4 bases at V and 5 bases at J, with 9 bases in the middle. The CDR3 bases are TGTGCCTGGAACCCCTGGGACAATGAGCAGTTCTTC. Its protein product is CAWNPWDNEQFF. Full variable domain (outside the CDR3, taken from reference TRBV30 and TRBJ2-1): SQTIHQWPATLVQPVGSPLSLECTVEGTSNPNLYWYRQAAGRGLQLLFYSVGIGQISSEVPQNLSASRPQDRQFILSSKKLLLSDSGFYLCAWNPWDNEQFFGPGTRLTVL.

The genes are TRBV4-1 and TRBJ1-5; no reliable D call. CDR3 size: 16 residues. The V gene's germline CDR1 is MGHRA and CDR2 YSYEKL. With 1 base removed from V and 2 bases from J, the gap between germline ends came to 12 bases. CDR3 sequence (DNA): TGCGCCAGCAGCCAAGTTTATGGACCGGGCAATCAGCCCCAGCATTTT. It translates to CASSQVYGPGNQPQHF.

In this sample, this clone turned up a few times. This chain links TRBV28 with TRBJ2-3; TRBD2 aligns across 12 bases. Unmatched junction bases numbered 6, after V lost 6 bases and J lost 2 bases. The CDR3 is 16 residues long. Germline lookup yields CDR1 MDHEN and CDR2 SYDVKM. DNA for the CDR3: TGTGCCAGCAGCCAAGGACTAGCGGGATCCACAGATACGCAGTATTTT. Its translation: CASSQGLAGSTDTQYF.

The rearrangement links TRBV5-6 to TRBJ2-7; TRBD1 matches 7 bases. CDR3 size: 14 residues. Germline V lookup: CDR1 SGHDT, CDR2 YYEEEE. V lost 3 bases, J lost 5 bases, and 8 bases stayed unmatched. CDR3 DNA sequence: TGTGCCAGCAGCTCACGGGACAGAAGCAACGAGCAGTACTTC. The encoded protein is CASSSRDRSNEQYF.

The CDR3 loop reads CASSFASGFHNYGYTF. Here the CDR3 DNA reads TGTGCCAGCAGTTTCGCCTCGGGTTTCCACAACTATGGCTACACCTTC. This chain uses TRBV28 with TRBJ1-2; D not resolved. V was shortened by 3 bases and J by 2 bases, with 16 bases between the two germline ends. From germline, CDR1 is MDHEN and CDR2 SYDVKM. This CDR3 contains 16 residues.

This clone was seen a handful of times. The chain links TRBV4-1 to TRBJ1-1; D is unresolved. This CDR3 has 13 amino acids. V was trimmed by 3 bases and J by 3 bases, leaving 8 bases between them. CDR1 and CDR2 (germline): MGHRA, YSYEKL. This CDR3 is CASSHQQDTEAFF. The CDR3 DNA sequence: TGCGCCAGCAGCCACCAGCAGGACACTGAAGCTTTCTTT.

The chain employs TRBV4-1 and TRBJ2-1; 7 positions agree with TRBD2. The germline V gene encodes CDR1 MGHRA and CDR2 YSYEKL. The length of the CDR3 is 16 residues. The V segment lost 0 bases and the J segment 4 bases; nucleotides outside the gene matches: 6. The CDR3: CASSQDRAGAYNEQFF. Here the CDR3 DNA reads TGCGCCAGCAGCCAAGATCGGGCGGGAGCTTACAATGAGCAGTTCTTC.

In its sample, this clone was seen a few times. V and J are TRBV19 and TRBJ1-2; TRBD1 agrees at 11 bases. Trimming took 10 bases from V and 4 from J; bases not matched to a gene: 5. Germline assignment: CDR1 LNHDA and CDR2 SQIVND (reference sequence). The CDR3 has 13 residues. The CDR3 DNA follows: TGTGCCACATCCGGGACAGGGGGCTATGGCTACACCTTC. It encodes CATSGTGGYGYTF.

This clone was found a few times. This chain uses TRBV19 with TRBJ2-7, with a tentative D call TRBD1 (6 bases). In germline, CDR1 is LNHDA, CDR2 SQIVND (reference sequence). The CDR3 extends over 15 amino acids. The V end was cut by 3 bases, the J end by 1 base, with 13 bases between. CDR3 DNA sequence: TGTGCCAGTAGTATTACCGGGACACCTTCCTACGAGCAGTACTTC. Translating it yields CASSITGTPSYEQYF.

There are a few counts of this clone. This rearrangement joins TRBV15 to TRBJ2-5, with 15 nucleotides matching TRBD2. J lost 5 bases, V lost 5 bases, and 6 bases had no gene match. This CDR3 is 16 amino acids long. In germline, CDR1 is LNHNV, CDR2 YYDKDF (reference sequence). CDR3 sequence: CATSGLAGGPPETQYF. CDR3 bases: TGTGCCACCAGCGGACTAGCGGGAGGGCCTCCGGAGACCCAGTACTTC.

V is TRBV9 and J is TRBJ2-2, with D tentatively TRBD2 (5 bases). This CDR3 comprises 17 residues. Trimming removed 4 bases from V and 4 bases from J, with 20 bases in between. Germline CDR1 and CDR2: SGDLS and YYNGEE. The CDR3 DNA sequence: TGTGCCAGCAGCCCGTCTGGGAGACTTATAGGCACCGGGGAGCTGTTTTTT. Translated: CASSPSGRLIGTGELFF.

CDR3 in amino acids: CASSQVRAGGPSNEQYF. The CDR3 region has the DNA TGCGCCAGCAGCCAAGTGCGAGCGGGAGGTCCCTCGAACGAGCAGTACTTC. The chain employs TRBV4-1 and TRBJ2-7; TRBD2 matches 9 bases. In germline, CDR1 is MGHRA, CDR2 YSYEKL. The trim removed 1 base at V and 5 bases at J, leaving 12 bases unmatched. This CDR3 contains 17 residues.

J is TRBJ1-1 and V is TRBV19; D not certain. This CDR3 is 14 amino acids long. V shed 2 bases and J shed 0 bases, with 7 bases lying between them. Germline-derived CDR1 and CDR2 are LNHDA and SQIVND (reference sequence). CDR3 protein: CASSIYAVNTEAFF. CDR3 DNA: TGTGCCAGTAGTATATACGCAGTGAACACTGAAGCTTTCTTT.

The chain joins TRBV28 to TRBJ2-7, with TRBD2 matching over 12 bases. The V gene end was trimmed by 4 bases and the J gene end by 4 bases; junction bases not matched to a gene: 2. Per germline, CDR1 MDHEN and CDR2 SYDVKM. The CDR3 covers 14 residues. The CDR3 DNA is TGTGCCAGCAGTTGGACTAGCGGGATTTACGAGCAGTACTTC. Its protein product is CASSWTSGIYEQYF.

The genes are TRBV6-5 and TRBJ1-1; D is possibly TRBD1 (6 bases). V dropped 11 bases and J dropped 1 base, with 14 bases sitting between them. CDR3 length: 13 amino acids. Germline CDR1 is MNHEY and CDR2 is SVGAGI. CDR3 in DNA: TGTGCCGTAAAGGGGGTTGGGAACACTGAAGCTTTCTTT. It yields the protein CAVKGVGNTEAFF.

The CDR3 protein is CASRYLRRGNNEQFF. The CDR3 DNA sequence: TGCGCCAGCAGGTACCTCAGGCGGGGTAACAATGAGCAGTTCTTC. This rearrangement joins TRBV4-3 to TRBJ2-1; the D gene is possibly TRBD2 (6 bases). CDR1 LGHNA and CDR2 YSLEER come from the germline V gene. CDR3 length: 15 amino acids. The V gene lost 6 bases and the J gene lost 5 bases, with 17 bases spanning the gap.

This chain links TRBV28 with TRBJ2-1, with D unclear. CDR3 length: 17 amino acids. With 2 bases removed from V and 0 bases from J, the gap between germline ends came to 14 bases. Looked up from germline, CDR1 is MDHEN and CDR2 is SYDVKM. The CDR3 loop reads CASSLVPAESSYNEQFF. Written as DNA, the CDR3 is TGTGCCAGCAGTTTAGTTCCGGCGGAGAGCTCCTACAATGAGCAGTTCTTC.

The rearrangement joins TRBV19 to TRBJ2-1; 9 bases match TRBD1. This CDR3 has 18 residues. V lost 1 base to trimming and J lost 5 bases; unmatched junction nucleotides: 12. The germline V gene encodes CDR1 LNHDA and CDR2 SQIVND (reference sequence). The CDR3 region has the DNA TGTGCCAGTAGTATAGCTTCGGGACAGGGCCTACGTAACAATGAGCAGTTCTTC. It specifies CASSIASGQGLRNNEQFF.

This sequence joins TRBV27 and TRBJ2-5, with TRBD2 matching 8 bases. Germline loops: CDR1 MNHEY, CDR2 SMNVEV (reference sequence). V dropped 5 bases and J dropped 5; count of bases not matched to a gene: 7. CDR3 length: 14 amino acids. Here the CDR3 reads CASSVSGGSETQYF. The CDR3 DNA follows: TGTGCCAGCAGTGTCTCGGGGGGGTCGGAGACCCAGTACTTC.

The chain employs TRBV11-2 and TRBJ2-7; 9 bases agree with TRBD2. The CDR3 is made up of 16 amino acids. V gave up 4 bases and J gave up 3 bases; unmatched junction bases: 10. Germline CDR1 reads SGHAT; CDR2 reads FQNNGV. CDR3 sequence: CASSSLLAGHYYEQYF. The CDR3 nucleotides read TGTGCCAGCAGCTCCCTCCTAGCGGGGCACTACTACGAGCAGTACTTC.

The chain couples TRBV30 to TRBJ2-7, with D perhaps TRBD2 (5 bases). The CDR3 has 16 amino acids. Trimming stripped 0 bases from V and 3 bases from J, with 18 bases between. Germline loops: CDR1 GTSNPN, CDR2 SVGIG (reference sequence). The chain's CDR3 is CAWSVIREGQFYEQYF. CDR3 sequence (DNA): TGTGCCTGGAGTGTGATCCGCGAGGGCCAATTCTACGAGCAGTACTTC.

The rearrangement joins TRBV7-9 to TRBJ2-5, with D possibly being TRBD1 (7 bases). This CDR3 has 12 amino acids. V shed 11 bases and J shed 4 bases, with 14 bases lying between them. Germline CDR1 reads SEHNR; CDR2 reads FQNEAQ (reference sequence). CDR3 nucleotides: TGTGCCGGCCGACAGGGAGGAGAGACCCAGTACTTC. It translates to CAGRQGGETQYF.

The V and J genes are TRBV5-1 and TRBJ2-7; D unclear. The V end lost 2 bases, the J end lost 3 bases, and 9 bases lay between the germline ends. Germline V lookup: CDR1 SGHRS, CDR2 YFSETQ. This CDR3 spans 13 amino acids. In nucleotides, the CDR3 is TGCGCCAGCAGCTTAACAGCTAACTACGAGCAGTACTTC. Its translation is CASSLTANYEQYF.

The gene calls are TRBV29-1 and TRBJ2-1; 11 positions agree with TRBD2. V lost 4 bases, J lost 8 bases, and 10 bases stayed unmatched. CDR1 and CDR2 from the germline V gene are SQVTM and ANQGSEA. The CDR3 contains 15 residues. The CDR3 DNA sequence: TGCAGCGTTGTAATAGCGGGAGGGCTCGACGATGAGCAGTTCTTC. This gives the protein CSVVIAGGLDDEQFF.

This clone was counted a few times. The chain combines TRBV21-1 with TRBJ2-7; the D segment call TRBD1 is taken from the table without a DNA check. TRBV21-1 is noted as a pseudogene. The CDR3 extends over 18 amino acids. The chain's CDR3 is CASSKEAGGTGVSHEQYF. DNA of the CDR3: TGTGCCAGCAGCAAAGAGGCAGGGGGGACAGGGGTCTCCCACGAGCAGTACTTC.

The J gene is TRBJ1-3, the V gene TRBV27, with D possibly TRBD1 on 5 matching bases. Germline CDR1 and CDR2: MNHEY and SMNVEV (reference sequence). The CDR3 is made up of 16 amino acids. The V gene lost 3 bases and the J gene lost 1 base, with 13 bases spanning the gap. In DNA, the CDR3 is TGTGCCAGCAGTTTGGCCCCTGGGGGTTCTGGAAACACCATATATTTT. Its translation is CASSLAPGGSGNTIYF.

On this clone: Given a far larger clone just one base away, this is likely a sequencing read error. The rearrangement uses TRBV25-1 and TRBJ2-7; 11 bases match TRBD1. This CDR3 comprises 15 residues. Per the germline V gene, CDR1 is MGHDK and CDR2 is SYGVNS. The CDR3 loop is CASSYPGQGVYEQHF. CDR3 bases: TGTGCCAGCAGTTACCCGGGACAGGGGGTTTACGAGCAGCACTTC.